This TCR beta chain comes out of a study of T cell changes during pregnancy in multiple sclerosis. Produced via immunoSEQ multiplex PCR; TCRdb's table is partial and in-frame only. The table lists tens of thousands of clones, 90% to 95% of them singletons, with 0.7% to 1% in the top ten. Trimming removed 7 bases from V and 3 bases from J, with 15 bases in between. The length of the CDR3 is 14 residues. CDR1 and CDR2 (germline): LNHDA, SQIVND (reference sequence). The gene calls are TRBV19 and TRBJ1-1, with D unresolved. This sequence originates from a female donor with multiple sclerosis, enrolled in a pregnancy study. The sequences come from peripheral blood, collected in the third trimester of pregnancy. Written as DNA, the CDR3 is TGTGCCAGTACCGAGGGAGTGGGTTACACTGAAGCTTTCTTT. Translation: CASTEGVGYTEAFF.